This paragraph reports one T cell receptor (beta chain). The antigen remains undetermined. CDR1 SEHNR and CDR2 FQNEAQ come from the germline V gene (reference sequence). Between the trimmed V and J ends, which lost 5 bases and 0 bases, there was a span of 22 bases. The CDR3 contains 19 residues. The entry originates in a study of cytomegalovirus exposure and HLA in healthy donors. Looking at the study overall: Earlier results showed 90 million to 120 million unique TCR beta sequences derived from roughly 200 million T cells.

General study findings and limits: Under in vitro conditions, three CMV-associated chains were confirmed as specific for CMV antigens. Most TCR sequences were rare, but some public TCRs occurred in many donors. It emerged from a later analysis that several of the most significant clusters appeared to be linked to common viral pathogens.

PCR employed 60 Vbeta and 13 Jbeta primers. The assay was immunoSEQ multiplex PCR, and TCRdb's table has in-frame clones only and misses some. The sample records 100,000 to 150,000 clones, roughly 80% being singletons. The genes are TRBV7-9 and TRBJ2-2; TRBD1 might be the D (6 bases). The receptor comes from a woman aged 60-75 years in good health and CMV-seronegative. The material sequenced was PBMCs. The DNA for the CDR3 is TGTGCCAGCAGCCACCTACTGGGAAGGGACAAGGCGAACACCGGGGAGCTGTTTTTT. Protein product: CASSHLLGRDKANTGELFF.